This T cell receptor beta chain emerged from a study of OX40 agonist ivuxolimab in advanced cancers. Study-wide results and limits: Clonal expansion from baseline to week 6 occurred in both CD4+ and CD8+ T cells.

Sequencing was performed with immunoSEQ multiplex PCR; in TCRdb, only in-frame clones are kept and a portion is missing. The table shows about 90,000 clones, with under 95% occurring only once. About this clone: Its antigen is still unknown.

In germline, CDR1 is SNHLY, CDR2 FYNNEI. J was trimmed by 0 bases and V by 1 base; bases with no gene match: 7. CDR3 length equals 18 residues. The genes are TRBV2 and TRBJ2-2; 8 bases map to TRBD2. Sequencing used CD4+ or CD8+ T cells sorted from blood, obtained in a trial of the OX40 agonist ivuxolimab. The TCR was taken from an adult with an advanced solid tumor such as melanoma, head and neck, liver or kidney cancer. The chain's CDR3 is CASSEEYFSGTNTGELFF. Here the CDR3 DNA reads TGTGCCAGCAGTGAAGAATATTTTAGCGGGACGAACACCGGGGAGCTGTTTTTT.